This T cell receptor beta chain was sequenced for a study of T-cell memory formation after mild COVID-19. TCRdb recomputed calls from the 5' RACE reads with MiXCR, one row per CDR3 protein. Of some 350,000 distinct CDR3 sequences in the sample, approximately 13% were seen once. This CDR3 has 15 residues. V was trimmed by 4 bases and J by 1 base, leaving 13 bases between them. Germline V gene lookup returns CDR1 LGHNA and CDR2 YSLEER. Study-level points and caveats: Pre-infection memory already had some responding clones, implying cross-reactive memory joined.

In its sample, this clonotype was seen many times. Its antigen is currently unknown. This rearrangement joins TRBV4-3 to TRBJ2-5; perhaps TRBD2 as D (7 bases). This receptor was identified in a man between 18 and 35 years old who had mild COVID-19 (a few samples of this study predate the infection). Cell type and time point are not known. The specimen was PBMCs or a T cell subset sorted from them (not recorded which). The CDR3 reads CASSLYGGLQETQYF. CDR3 sequence (DNA): TGCGCCAGCAGCCTGTACGGGGGGCTCCAAGAGACCCAGTACTTC.